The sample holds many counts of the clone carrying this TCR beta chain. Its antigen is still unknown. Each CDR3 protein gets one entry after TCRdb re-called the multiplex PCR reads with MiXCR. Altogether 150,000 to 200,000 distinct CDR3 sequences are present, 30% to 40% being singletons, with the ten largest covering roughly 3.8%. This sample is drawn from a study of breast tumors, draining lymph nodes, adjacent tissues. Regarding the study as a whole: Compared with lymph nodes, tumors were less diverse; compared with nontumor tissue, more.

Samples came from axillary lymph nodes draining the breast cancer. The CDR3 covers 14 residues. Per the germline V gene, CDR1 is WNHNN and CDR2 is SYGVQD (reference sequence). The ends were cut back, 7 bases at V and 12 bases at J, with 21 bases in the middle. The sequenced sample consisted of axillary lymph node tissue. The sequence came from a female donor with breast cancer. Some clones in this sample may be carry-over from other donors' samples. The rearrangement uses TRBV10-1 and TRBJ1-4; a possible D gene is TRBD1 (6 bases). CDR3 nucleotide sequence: TGCGCCAGCACTCGCCCAGGGGCGTGCTCGGAACTGTTTTTT. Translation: CASTRPGACSELFF.